This T cell receptor beta chain was documented in a study of shared clonotypes between healthy human individuals. Study-level results: Rarefaction gave evidence that sorted-subset sequencing remained incomplete despite large depth. An anticipated effect of sequencing depth on clonotype sharing among donors was recognized.

In regard to this clone: The target antigen is unknown.

Terminally differentiated effector memory CD45RA+ cells were excluded from the naive CD8 cells, which were CD45RO-negative and positively selected for CCR7. The protocol was immunoSEQ multiplex PCR, while the TCRdb copy is restricted to in-frame clones and leaves out a portion. The sample yields around 1.9 million clones, 93% seen once. Trimming pared 3 bases from V and 2 bases from J, leaving 8 bases between. Germline CDR1 and CDR2: SQVTM and ANQGSEA. This CDR3 contains 12 residues. The source of this sequence is a man aged 18 to 35 in good health. Some clones in this sample may be carry-over from other donors' samples. Sequenced: naive CD8+ T cells from PBMCs. The V gene is TRBV29-1, the J gene TRBJ2-7; D is ambiguous. CDR3 sequence: CSVEEQPYEQYF. The CDR3 coding sequence is TGCAGCGTTGAGGAGCAGCCCTACGAGCAGTACTTC.